One and the same sample provided the 16 T cell receptor beta chains below, sequenced in a study of identical twins. MiXCR was run by TCRdb on the 5' RACE reads, yielding one entry per CDR3 protein. The sample has about 890,000 distinct CDR3 sequences; around 12% are singletons. These data were also filed under a second study, of yellow fever vaccine responses in identical twins.

What was sequenced was PBMCs. The receptors derive from a woman under 30 in good health.

This clonotype was counted a few times. V usage is TRBV27 and J usage is TRBJ1-3; D might be TRBD1 (5 bases). V dropped 5 bases and J dropped 4 bases, with 18 bases sitting between them. The length of the CDR3 is 16 residues. The germline V gene encodes CDR1 MNHEY and CDR2 SMNVEV (reference sequence). CDR3 region: CASSPEGTSRGNTIYF. CDR3 nucleotide sequence: TGTGCCAGCAGTCCAGAAGGGACTTCTCGAGGAAACACCATATATTTT.

The V gene is TRBV6-2 or TRBV6-3, the J gene TRBJ1-2; D is possibly TRBD1 (6 bases). The germline gives CDR1 MNHEY, CDR2 SVGEGT. The CDR3 is 17 residues long. V gave up 0 bases and J gave up 4 bases, with 18 bases separating them. The CDR3 nucleotides are TGTGCCAGCAGTTACTCGGCAGGGGTGCACCCTTCCTATGGCTACACCTTC. It codes for CASSYSAGVHPSYGYTF.

This clonotype appeared a few times. V usage is TRBV19 and J usage is TRBJ2-4; D ambiguous. The germline gives CDR1 LNHDA, CDR2 SQIVND (reference sequence). The germline V and J ends were trimmed by 3 bases and 4 bases, with 22 bases remaining between them. This CDR3 has 18 residues. The CDR3 here is CASSMGNRGSPRKNIQYF. The CDR3 DNA reads as TGTGCCAGTAGTATGGGGAATAGAGGCAGCCCTCGAAAAAACATTCAGTACTTC.

The genes are TRBV2 and TRBJ1-1, with a possible D match to TRBD1 (5 bases). CDR1 is SNHLY and CDR2 is FYNNEI in the germline V gene. With 6 bases removed from V and 8 bases from J, the gap between germline ends came to 16 bases. The CDR3 length is 13 residues. CDR3 sequence (DNA): TGTGCCAGCAGATTCGGGGGGTACGCCGAAGCTTTCTTT. This gives the protein CASRFGGYAEAFF. The whole variable domain, filled in from reference TRBV2 and TRBJ1-1, reads EPEVTQTPSHQVTQMGQEVILRCVPISNHLYFYWYRQILGQKVEFLVSFYNNEISEKSEIFDDQFSVERPDGSNFTLKIRSTKLEDSAMYFCASRFGGYAEAFFGQGTRLTVV.

This sequence joins TRBV7-6 and TRBJ1-1; 12 bases fit TRBD1. Germline V gene data show CDR1 as SGHVS and CDR2 as FNYEAQ. After removal of 5 bases from V and 11 bases from J, the junction contained 12 bases not matched to a gene. CDR3 size: 15 residues. The CDR3 loop is CASSLDPGQGARAFF. CDR3 coding DNA: TGTGCCAGCAGCCTGGACCCGGGACAGGGGGCCAGGGCTTTCTTT.

Many counts were recorded for this clonotype. This rearrangement joins TRBV10-3 to TRBJ2-1, with 10 bases aligning to TRBD2. The V and J ends lost 4 bases and 6 bases, in that order; junction bases with no gene match: 6. The germline CDR1 and CDR2 sequences are ENHRY and SYGVKD. CDR3 size: 15 residues. This CDR3 is CAISGPGTSVNEQFF. CDR3 sequence (DNA): TGTGCCATCAGTGGCCCCGGGACTAGCGTCAATGAGCAGTTCTTC.

The chain recombines TRBV10-2 with TRBJ2-3; 10 bases fit TRBD2. The CDR3 length is 15 residues. Trimming at V came to 8 bases and at J to 1 base, leaving 6 bases not matched to a gene. Germline assignment: CDR1 WSHSY and CDR2 SAAADI. DNA for the CDR3: TGCGCCAGCGCGAGACTAGCGGGTGGCACAGATACGCAGTATTTT. Translating it yields CASARLAGGTDTQYF.

This clonotype was seen many times. The chain is built from TRBV7-9 and TRBJ2-2; unclear D gene. The CDR3 is 14 residues long. V lost 4 bases and J 1 base, leaving 7 bases between the germline ends. CDR1 is SEHNR and CDR2 is FQNEAQ in the germline V gene (reference sequence). The CDR3 protein is CASSSTLNTGELFF. CDR3 coding DNA: TGTGCCAGCAGCTCCACACTGAACACCGGGGAGCTGTTTTTT.

This clonotype came up a few times. V gene TRBV6-5 combines with J gene TRBJ1-6, with TRBD1 identical over 7 bases. Germline assignment: CDR1 MNHEY and CDR2 SVGAGI. V lost 6 bases, J lost 8 bases, and 1 base stayed unmatched. The CDR3 covers 12 residues. This CDR3 reads CASRTGDSPLHF. The CDR3 DNA sequence: TGTGCCAGCAGAACAGGGGATTCACCCCTCCACTTT.

The V and J genes are TRBV6-2 or TRBV6-3 and TRBJ2-2; 10 bases line up with TRBD1. The CDR3 runs 15 residues. The ends lost 6 bases at V and 0 bases at J; junction bases unmatched: 1. Per germline, CDR1 MNHEY and CDR2 SVGEGT. CDR3 bases: TGTGCCAGCAGGGGGACAGGGGCGAACACCGGGGAGCTGTTTTTT. This encodes CASRGTGANTGELFF.

This clonotype came up a few times. This chain joins TRBV6-2 or TRBV6-3 and TRBJ2-2, with D possibly matching TRBD1 (6 bases). Germline CDR1 MNHEY, CDR2 SVGEGT. This CDR3 contains 15 residues. Trimming left V 8 bases short and J 4 bases short, with 17 bases between. The CDR3 sequence: CASGLTGSGTGELFF. As DNA, the CDR3 is TGTGCCAGCGGTCTTACAGGGTCGGGCACCGGGGAGCTGTTTTTT.

This clonotype came up a few times. The chain joins TRBV20-1 to TRBJ2-2; TRBD2 agrees at 9 bases. The CDR3 is 18 residues long. Trimming removed 0 bases from V and 2 bases from J; junction bases left unmatched: 10. Germline V CDR1 and CDR2: DFQATT, SNEGSKA (reference sequence). DNA of the CDR3: TGCAGTGCTAGAGATCTTCGGGCTAGCGGGATTAACACCGGGGAGCTGTTTTTT. Its translation is CSARDLRASGINTGELFF.

In its sample, this clonotype was seen a few times. This chain joins TRBV25-1 and TRBJ2-1; a weak D match, TRBD2 (5 bases). Trimming shortened V by 3 bases and J by 3 bases, and 12 bases separated the two germline ends. The germline V gene has CDR1 MGHDK and CDR2 SYGVNS. The CDR3 has 15 amino acids. CDR3 in amino acids: CASSDPGRLYNEQFF. The CDR3 DNA sequence: TGTGCCAGCAGTGACCCGGGGAGACTCTACAATGAGCAGTTCTTC.

The table lists this clonotype with a few counts. V and J are TRBV20-1 and TRBJ1-5; D possibly corresponds to TRBD1 (6 bases). CDR1 is DFQATT, CDR2 SNEGSKA, per germline (reference sequence). With 0 bases removed from V and 3 bases from J, the gap between germline ends came to 12 bases. This CDR3 comprises 15 residues. The CDR3 coding sequence is TGCAGTGCTAGAGATCGGGGGCAGTACAATCAGCCCCAGCATTTT. Translating it yields CSARDRGQYNQPQHF.

This clonotype has more than one count but fewer than ten. The CDR3 loop reads CASSGAGHTDTQYF. Written as DNA, the CDR3 is TGTGCCAGCAGTGGGGCAGGACACACAGATACGCAGTATTTT. The chain is built from TRBV25-1 and TRBJ2-3, with D possibly matching TRBD1 (5 bases). The CDR3 has 14 amino acids. With 4 bases removed from V and 2 bases from J, the gap between germline ends came to 10 bases. Germline lookup yields CDR1 MGHDK and CDR2 SYGVNS. The entire variable domain, with the rest obtained from reference TRBV25-1 and TRBJ2-3, is as follows: EADIYQTPRYLVIGTGKKITLECSQTMGHDKMYWYQQDPGMELHLIHYSYGVNSTEKGDLSSESTVSRIRTEHFPLTLESARPSHTSQYLCASSGAGHTDTQYFGPGTRLTVL.

The table lists this clonotype with a few counts. The J gene is TRBJ2-7, the V gene TRBV27, with 7 nucleotides matching TRBD1. The trim removed 0 bases at V and 2 bases at J, leaving 10 bases unmatched. Germline V gene data show CDR1 as MNHEY and CDR2 as SMNVEV (reference sequence). The CDR3 totals 17 residues. Here the CDR3 reads CASSLSKGGTRAYEQYF. CDR3 DNA sequence: TGTGCCAGCAGTTTATCCAAAGGGGGCACGCGGGCCTACGAGCAGTACTTC.